This T cell receptor (beta chain) was found in a study of blood T cell repertoires in COVID-19 (TCRdb year 2020). Describing the broader study: The collaborator samples originated in the United States, Italy and Spain and spanned the acute and convalescent phases of COVID-19. A freely available public database, intended as a resource for researchers studying the immune response to SARS-CoV-2, is where the repertoires were released. Where available, HLA class I and class II types were taken from metadata supplied by the sample provider and were not determined by assay-based typing. The prospective study material was composed of cDNA or gDNA derived from T cells, B-cell-depleted T cells, or PBMCs. Nearly every sample came with metadata listing a de-identified subject ID, COVID-19 status, age in years and sex. Samples were obtained from the ongoing ImmuneRACE study (first 160 participants) and from 1,000 to 1,500 subjects provided by 6 global collaborators. The dataset comprised deeply sampled blood TCRbeta repertoires from subjects exposed to, actively infected with, or recovered from COVID-19.

Note on this clone: No antigen is known for it. Base quality data are lacking; no much larger clone is found one base away.

The CDR3 sequence holds 14 residues, the cysteine and phenylalanine included. The CDR3 DNA has 42 bases and is translated from base 1. For CDR1 and CDR2, the germline V gene lists MDHEN and SYDVKM. The trim is 7 bases for V and 6 bases for J, with a gap of 18 bases between the germline ends. Each collaborating institution followed its own protocols to collect whole blood in K2EDTA tubes. For TCRbeta analysis, collaborator samples were shipped as frozen whole blood, as isolated PBMCs, or as DNA extracted from either sample type. TCRbeta CDR3 regions were amplified from genomic DNA using the immunoSEQ Assay, a bias-controlled multiplex PCR. Processing in the source paper ran as follows. The number of nucleated cells in each sample was estimated by amplification of reference gene primers within the assay. Sequence reads were collapsed and filtered to measure the absolute abundance of every unique TCRbeta CDR3 rearrangement. Productive Simpson clonality was computed per sample as the square root of Simpson's diversity index over productive rearrangements. Drawn from immuneACCESS, this table holds only the in-frame rearrangements with V and J called that TCRdb kept. Clones are partly lost; checked studies trace under half to an unresolved V gene and leave the rest unexplained. V, J and clone size are those of that table, while D and trimming were read from the DNA. Counted in this sample were over 300,000 clones; 90% of them appeared once. The top ten constitute about 6.5% of the sample.

Broader findings and caveats from the paper: The amount of clinical and demographic metadata varied by source and participant and was provided uncurated.

Sample: peripheral blood. This chain is built from TRBV28 and TRBJ1-2; the D gene lacks a confident call. This TCR came from a young man with active or convalescent COVID-19. The nucleotides read TGTGCCAGCACCCTAGCGAAGGGAGCTCATGGCTACACCTTC. This codes for CASTLAKGAHGYTF.